The 23 T cell receptor beta chains below come from one sample, sequenced in a study of T cell responses to AZD1222 COVID-19 vaccine. This table comes from immunoSEQ multiplex PCR, and its TCRdb copy is limited to in-frame clones, with some not included. The table records more than 70,000 clones, approximately 90% of them present only once. Material: peripheral blood, obtained 28 days after the second AZD1222 dose. The receptors here all came from an adult who received the AZD1222 COVID-19 vaccine.

The chain is built from TRBV9 and TRBJ1-3; D is unclear. The CDR3 is 15 amino acids. Germline V gives CDR1 SGDLS, CDR2 YYNGEE. Trimming stripped 0 bases from V and 0 bases from J, with 7 bases between. The CDR3 loop reads CASSVEVGSGNTIYF. The CDR3, as DNA: TGTGCCAGCAGCGTAGAGGTCGGCTCTGGAAACACCATATATTTT. The whole variable domain, remainder taken from reference TRBV9 and TRBJ1-3, is DSGVTQTPKHLITATGQRVTLRCSPRSGDLSVYWYQQSLDQGLQFLIQYYNGEERAKGNILERFSAQQFPDLHSELNLSSLELGDSALYFCASSVEVGSGNTIYFGEGSWLTVV.

This chain uses TRBV6-4 with TRBJ2-7; 12 bases line up with TRBD1. The CDR3 has 14 amino acids. CDR1 is MRHNA, CDR2 SNTAGT, per germline. V lost 5 bases and J lost 4; bases outside the gene matches: 3. CDR3 protein: CASSPGQGAYEQYF. CDR3 sequence (DNA): TGTGCCAGCAGTCCGGGACAGGGGGCTTACGAGCAGTACTTC.

The V and J genes are TRBV3-1 (or the pseudogene TRBV3-2) and TRBJ2-1; TRBD1 is a possible D gene (7 bases). CDR3 length equals 13 residues. CDR1 and CDR2 from the germline V gene are LGHDT and YNNKEL (reference sequence). V lost 1 base and J 9 bases, leaving 10 bases between the germline ends. CDR3 in amino acids: CASSQGQGGEQFF. CDR3 sequence (DNA): TGTGCCAGCAGCCAAGGACAGGGAGGTGAGCAGTTCTTC.

The J gene is TRBJ2-3, the V gene TRBV9; 8 nucleotides match TRBD2. The CDR3 consists of 14 residues. The ends lost 6 bases at V and 4 bases at J; junction bases unmatched: 7. In germline, CDR1 is SGDLS, CDR2 YYNGEE. DNA for the CDR3: TGTGCCAGCACGCAAGCGGGAGTGTCAGATACGCAGTATTTT. As protein: CASTQAGVSDTQYF.

The rearrangement joins TRBV7-9 to TRBJ1-6, with D tentatively TRBD1 (6 bases). The germline V and J ends were trimmed by 4 bases and 6 bases, with 10 bases remaining between them. The CDR3 is 14 residues long. The germline gives CDR1 SEHNR, CDR2 FQNEAQ (reference sequence). CDR3 sequence reads: CASSWGQTNSPLHF. DNA for the CDR3: TGTGCCAGCAGCTGGGGACAAACTAATTCACCCCTCCACTTT.

The V call is TRBV7-9, the J call TRBJ2-3; D unresolved. V was shortened by 1 base and J by 7 bases, with 6 bases between the two germline ends. CDR3 length: 12 amino acids. Germline CDR1 reads SEHNR; CDR2 reads FQNEAQ (reference sequence). The CDR3 sequence: CASSLEPNTQYF. CDR3 DNA: TGTGCCAGCAGCTTAGAGCCAAATACGCAGTATTTT. Drawing the rest from reference TRBV7-9 and TRBJ2-3, the complete variable domain is DTGVSQNPRHKITKRGQNVTFRCDPISEHNRLYWYRQTLGQGPEFLTYFQNEAQLEKSRLLSDRFSAERPKGSFSTLEIQRTEQGDSAMYLCASSLEPNTQYFGPGTRLTVL.

The CDR3 loop reads CASSLSLDSLYNEQFF. The CDR3 region has the DNA TGTGCCAGCAGCTTATCCCTGGACAGCCTATACAATGAGCAGTTCTTC. The chain combines TRBV11-2 with TRBJ2-1, with D perhaps matching TRBD1 (6 bases). From germline, CDR1 is SGHAT and CDR2 FQNNGV. The germline V and J ends were trimmed by 2 bases and 4 bases, with 15 bases remaining between them. This CDR3 is built from 16 residues.

The gene calls are TRBV7-9 and TRBJ2-1; TRBD1 might be the D (6 bases). The CDR3 is made up of 14 amino acids. Germline-derived CDR1 and CDR2 are SEHNR and FQNEAQ (reference sequence). V dropped 9 bases and J dropped 8 bases, with 20 bases sitting between them. DNA of the CDR3: TGTGCCAGTAATCGGGACACCCATTTAGATGAGCAGTTCTTC. Protein sequence: CASNRDTHLDEQFF.

V gene TRBV9 combines with J gene TRBJ1-1, with D possibly matching TRBD1 (5 bases). V was cut by 0 bases and J by 4 bases, with 16 bases left in between. Looked up from germline, CDR1 is SGDLS and CDR2 is YYNGEE. The CDR3 totals 16 residues. This chain's CDR3 is CASSVGGLGVPTEAFF. The CDR3 nucleotides are TGTGCCAGCAGCGTAGGAGGACTGGGGGTCCCCACTGAAGCTTTCTTT.

The genes are TRBV3-1 (or the pseudogene TRBV3-2) and TRBJ2-1; D is unresolved. Germline V gene lookup returns CDR1 LGHDT and CDR2 YNNKEL (reference sequence). Trimming took 0 bases from V and 5 from J, leaving 8 bases between them. This CDR3 has 14 residues. In DNA, the CDR3 is TGTGCCAGCAGCCAAGATCCGGCTGACAATGAGCAGTTCTTC. Amino acid sequence: CASSQDPADNEQFF.

The gene calls are TRBV18 and TRBJ1-4; D might be TRBD1 (6 bases). CDR1 and CDR2 (germline): KGHSH, LQKENI. V lost 6 bases and J 7 bases, leaving 15 bases between the germline ends. The CDR3 runs to 14 residues. CDR3 amino acids: CASSQTGMREKLFF. The DNA for the CDR3 is TGTGCCAGCTCGCAAACAGGGATGCGTGAAAAACTGTTTTTT.

The chain is built from TRBV12-3 or TRBV12-4 and TRBJ2-1; the match to TRBD2 covers 7 bases. V shed 6 bases, J shed 6 bases, and the junction held 2 bases outside the gene matches. The CDR3 sequence is 12 residues long. The CDR3 coding sequence is TGTGCCAGCAGCCCTAGCGGCAATGAGCAGTTCTTC. It yields the protein CASSPSGNEQFF.

This clone was counted only a few times. The V and J genes are TRBV9 and TRBJ1-1; D is ambiguous. Trimming removed 7 bases at V and 3 bases at J, with 13 bases between. CDR1 is SGDLS and CDR2 is YYNGEE in the germline V gene. This CDR3 spans 13 amino acids. This CDR3 reads CASGGHGDTEAFF. The CDR3 DNA reads as TGTGCCAGCGGAGGGCATGGGGACACTGAAGCTTTCTTT.

The J gene is TRBJ2-1, the V gene TRBV2; 12 bases align to TRBD2. Trimming at V came to 8 bases and at J to 4 bases, leaving 6 bases not matched to a gene. The CDR3 extends over 15 amino acids. Germline V gene data show CDR1 as SNHLY and CDR2 as FYNNEI. The CDR3 nucleotides read TGTGCCAGCGACCTAGCGGGGGGGGTTTACAATGAGCAGTTCTTC. The encoded protein is CASDLAGGVYNEQFF.

This clone was seen only once. The rearrangement links TRBV19 to TRBJ2-5, with D possibly matching TRBD1 (6 bases). The V gene lost 9 bases and the J gene lost 3 bases, with 17 bases spanning the gap. This CDR3 is 14 amino acids long. Germline CDR1 reads LNHDA; CDR2 reads SQIVND (reference sequence). CDR3 sequence: CARDLGHGEETQYF. The CDR3 DNA reads as TGTGCCAGGGACTTGGGACACGGGGAAGAGACCCAGTACTTC.

The V gene is TRBV6-2 or TRBV6-3, the J gene TRBJ2-7; D remains ambiguous. Deletions cut 5 bases from V and 6 bases from J, with 17 bases between. This CDR3 is built from 14 residues. Per the germline V gene, CDR1 is MNHEY and CDR2 is SVGEGT. The CDR3 loop reads CASSEPPAPFEQYF. In DNA form, the CDR3 reads TGTGCCAGCAGTGAGCCACCCGCTCCTTTCGAGCAGTACTTC.

This clone was counted a single time. The V and J genes are TRBV2 and TRBJ2-5; possibly TRBD1 or TRBD2 for D (7 bases each). The V and J ends lost 7 bases and 9 bases respectively, with 24 bases between them. The CDR3 runs to 15 residues. The germline V gene encodes CDR1 SNHLY and CDR2 FYNNEI. In DNA, the CDR3 is TGTGCCAGCACAGCGGGACAGCCTTCAAGATGGGCCCAGTACTTC. This translates into CASTAGQPSRWAQYF.

Only one count was recorded for this clone. J is TRBJ1-5 and V is TRBV5-6; a weak D match, TRBD1 (5 bases). Trimming left V 0 bases short and J 5 bases short, with 9 bases between. This CDR3 is built from 14 residues. The V gene's germline CDR1 is SGHDT and CDR2 YYEEEE. CDR3 sequence (DNA): TGTGCCAGCAGCTTGGCGGGGGTCCATCAGCCCCAGCATTTT. Translation gives CASSLAGVHQPQHF.

The chain employs TRBV19 and TRBJ2-1, with D uncertain. CDR3 length: 17 amino acids. Germline V gives CDR1 LNHDA, CDR2 SQIVND (reference sequence). V was trimmed by 7 bases and J by 1 base, leaving 20 bases between them. This chain's CDR3 is CASTQGRLGPSYNEQFF. The CDR3 DNA is TGTGCCAGTACACAAGGGCGATTAGGGCCATCCTACAATGAGCAGTTCTTC.

The J gene is TRBJ1-2, the V gene TRBV28; D remains unclear. V dropped 5 bases and J dropped 13 bases, with 17 bases sitting between them. CDR1 and CDR2 (germline): MDHEN, SYDVKM. The CDR3 covers 12 residues. The CDR3 sequence is CASSILEFLPTF. CDR3 DNA sequence: TGTGCCAGCAGTATTCTTGAGTTCCTTCCCACCTTC.

DNA of the CDR3: TGCAGCGTTAGACAGGGAGGTGGAAACACCATATATTTT. Protein sequence: CSVRQGGGNTIYF. This sequence joins TRBV29-1 and TRBJ1-3; the match to TRBD1 covers 7 bases. CDR3 length: 13 amino acids. Germline V CDR1 and CDR2: SQVTM, ANQGSEA. Unmatched junction bases numbered 4, after V lost 5 bases and J lost 3 bases.

This chain links TRBV7-9 with TRBJ2-7; 12 bases agree with TRBD2. CDR3 length: 16 amino acids. The germline V gene encodes CDR1 SEHNR and CDR2 FQNEAQ (reference sequence). The V segment lost 0 bases and the J segment 4 bases; nucleotides outside the gene matches: 4. For the CDR3, the DNA is TGTGCCAGCAGCTTAGCGAGGACTAGCGGGAATTACGAGCAGTACTTC. Amino acid sequence: CASSLARTSGNYEQYF.

This sequence joins TRBV6-5 and TRBJ2-1; TRBD1 aligns across 9 bases. This CDR3 comprises 15 residues. V was pared by 5 bases and J by 9 bases, with 11 bases of the junction left unmatched. Germline V lookup: CDR1 MNHEY, CDR2 SVGAGI. CDR3 sequence (DNA): TGTGCCAGCAGTCCCTGGGACAGGGCGGGGAGTGAGCAGTTCTTC. It is translated as CASSPWDRAGSEQFF.